These T cell receptor beta chains were read from a single sample in a study of cytomegalovirus exposure and HLA in healthy donors. Data came from immunoSEQ multiplex PCR; TCRdb stores just in-frame clones and leaves some out. Here the sample spans 110,000 to 150,000 clones, about 95% being singletons. Input material: PBMCs. The source of these receptors is a man between 18 and 35 years old in good health and CMV-seropositive. CDR3s include the opening cysteine and the closing phenylalanine or tryptophan. The order of the fields is clone size, V gene, J gene, CDR3 length, D gene, CDR3 protein, CDR3 DNA. D genes are given only for firm matches. The size entry is marked missing in some rows and otherwise reads once, few, many or a size class.

>.|TRBV10-2|TRBJ1-2|14|.
CASSGSAANYGYTF
TGCGCCAGCAGTGGGTCAGCTGCTAACTATGGCTACACCTTC
>once|TRBV7-6|TRBJ1-4|15|TRBD1
CASSRGDRDGEKLFF
TGTGCCAGCAGCAGGGGTGACAGGGATGGGGAAAAACTGTTTTTT
>.|TRBV29-1|TRBJ2-5|15|.
CSVDYGQELQETQYF
TGCAGCGTCGATTACGGACAAGAACTCCAAGAGACCCAGTACTTC
>.|TRBV20-1|TRBJ1-4|11|.
CSAANNEKLFF
TGCAGTGCTGCTAATAATGAAAAACTGTTTTTT
>.|TRBV5-4|TRBJ2-7|18|TRBD1
CASSLGDRGKLACYEQYF
TGTGCCAGCAGCTTGGGGGACAGGGGGAAGCTGGCATGCTACGAGCAGTACTTC
>.|TRBV15|TRBJ2-3|17|TRBD2
CAASIWTSGLGGDTQYF
TGTGCCGCCAGCATTTGGACTAGCGGTTTAGGCGGAGATACGCAGTATTTT
>.|TRBV30|TRBJ2-2|15|TRBD2
CAWSVSGGNTGELFF
TGTGCCTGGAGTGTCAGCGGGGGGAACACCGGGGAGCTGTTTTTT
>.|TRBV9|TRBJ2-1|17|.
CASSVMPLSLRRNEQFF
TGTGCCAGCAGCGTAATGCCCCTTAGTCTACGGCGGAATGAGCAGTTCTTC
>.|TRBV27|TRBJ2-2|15|.
CASSLGGIGTGELFF
TGTGCCAGCAGTTTAGGGGGGATTGGCACCGGGGAGCTGTTTTTT
>.|TRBV29-1|TRBJ2-1|13|TRBD2
CSGAGGLYNEQFF
TGCAGCGGAGCGGGAGGACTTTACAATGAGCAGTTCTTC
>.|TRBV2|TRBJ2-5|15|.
CASRLIGSLGETQYF
TGTGCCAGCAGACTAATCGGGAGCCTGGGAGAGACCCAGTACTTC
>once|TRBV5-1|TRBJ1-6|16|.
CASSLGNRDMNSPLHF
TGCGCCAGCAGCTTGGGGAACCGGGACATGAATTCACCCCTCCACTTT
>.|TRBV18|TRBJ2-7|14|.
CASSPRGGTYEQYF
TGTGCCAGCTCACCCCGAGGGGGAACCTACGAGCAGTACTTC
>.|TRBV19|TRBJ2-7|13|TRBD1
CASSTGSTYEQYF
TGTGCCAGTTCGACAGGGTCTACCTACGAGCAGTACTTC
>.|TRBV7-9|TRBJ1-1|15|.
CASSSPGRLNTEAFF
TGTGCCAGCAGCTCCCCAGGGCGACTGAACACTGAAGCTTTCTTT
>.|TRBV6-5|TRBJ1-1|14|.
CASSLRGMTTEAFF
TGTGCCAGCAGTTTGCGGGGGATGACCACTGAAGCTTTCTTT
>.|TRBV7-2|TRBJ2-3|16|.
CASSPGLLQSGDTQYF
TGTGCCAGCAGCCCTGGACTCCTTCAAAGTGGGGATACGCAGTATTTT
>.|TRBV19|TRBJ1-2|15|.
CASSIAQGLLYGYTF
TGTGCCAGTAGTATAGCGCAGGGCCTCCTCTATGGCTACACCTTC
>.|TRBV5-1|TRBJ2-5|14|TRBD1
CASSNEGAGETQYF
TGCGCCAGCAGCAACGAGGGGGCGGGCGAGACCCAGTACTTC